Given below is one TCR beta chain in context. The entry originates in a study of blood T cell repertoires in COVID-19. Study-wide context: PBMCs, B-cell-depleted T cells, or T cells were the source of the cDNA or gDNA that made up the material.

Per the original methods: Amplification from reference gene primers served as the basis for estimated nucleated cell counts. TCRdb's table, derived via immunoSEQ multiplex PCR, lists solely in-frame clones and lacks some. V and J calls and clone size come straight from that table; D and trimming were deduced from the DNA. The sample carries approximately 40,000 clones, about 90% recorded once. The germline V gene has CDR1 ENHRY and CDR2 SYGVKD. V gave up 11 bases and J gave up 8 bases; unmatched junction bases: 7. This CDR3 is 13 amino acids long. Seattle researchers signed up patients amid active infection and tracked them longitudinally.

Source material: peripheral blood. The receptor's source is a man in his fifties or sixties with COVID-19, enrolled during active disease. The chain is built from TRBV10-3 and TRBJ2-1; TRBD1 agrees at 12 bases. CDR3 coding DNA: TGTGCCTCCGGGACAGGGGGCAAGGATGAGCAGTTCTTC. Translating gives CASGTGGKDEQFF.